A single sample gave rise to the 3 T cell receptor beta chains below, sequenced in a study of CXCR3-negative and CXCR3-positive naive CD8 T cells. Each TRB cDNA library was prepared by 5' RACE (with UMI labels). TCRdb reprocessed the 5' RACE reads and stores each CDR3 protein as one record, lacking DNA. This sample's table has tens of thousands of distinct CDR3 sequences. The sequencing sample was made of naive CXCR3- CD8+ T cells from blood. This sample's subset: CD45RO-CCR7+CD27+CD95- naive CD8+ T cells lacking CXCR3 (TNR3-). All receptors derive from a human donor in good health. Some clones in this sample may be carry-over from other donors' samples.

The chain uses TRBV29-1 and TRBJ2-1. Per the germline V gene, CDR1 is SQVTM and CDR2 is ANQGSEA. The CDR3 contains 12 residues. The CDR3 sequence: CRGDSRNNEQFF.

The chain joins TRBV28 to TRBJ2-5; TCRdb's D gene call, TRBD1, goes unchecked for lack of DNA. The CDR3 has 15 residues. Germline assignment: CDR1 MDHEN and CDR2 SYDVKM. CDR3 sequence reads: CASSPRDRYQETQYF.

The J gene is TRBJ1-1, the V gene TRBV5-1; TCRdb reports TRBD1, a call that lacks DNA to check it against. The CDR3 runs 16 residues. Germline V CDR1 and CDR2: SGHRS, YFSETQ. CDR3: CASSLAPDREGTEAFF.